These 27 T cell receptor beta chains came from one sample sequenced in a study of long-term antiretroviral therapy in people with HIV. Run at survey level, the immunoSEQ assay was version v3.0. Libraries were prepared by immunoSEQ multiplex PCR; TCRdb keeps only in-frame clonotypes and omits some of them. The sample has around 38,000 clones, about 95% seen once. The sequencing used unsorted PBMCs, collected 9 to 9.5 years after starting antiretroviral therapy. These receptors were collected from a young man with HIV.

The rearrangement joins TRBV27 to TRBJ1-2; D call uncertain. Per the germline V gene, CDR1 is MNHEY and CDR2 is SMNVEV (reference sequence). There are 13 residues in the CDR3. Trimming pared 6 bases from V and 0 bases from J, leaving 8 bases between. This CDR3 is CASRPSTNYGYTF. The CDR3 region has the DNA TGTGCCAGCAGGCCCTCTACTAACTATGGCTACACCTTC.

The CDR3 region has the DNA TGTGCCAGCAGGTCGGGGGACAGCACCAATGAGCAGTTCTTC. It codes for CASRSGDSTNEQFF. V gene TRBV27 combines with J gene TRBJ2-1, with a weak D call TRBD1 (7 bases). Germline V CDR1 and CDR2: MNHEY, SMNVEV (reference sequence). There are 14 residues in the CDR3. Trimming took 6 bases from V and 6 from J, leaving 15 bases between them.

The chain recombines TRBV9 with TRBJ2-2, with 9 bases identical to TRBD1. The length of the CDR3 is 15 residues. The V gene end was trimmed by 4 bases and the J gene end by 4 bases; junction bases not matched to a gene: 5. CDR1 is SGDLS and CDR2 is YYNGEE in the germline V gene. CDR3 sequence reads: CASSPGQGPTGELFF. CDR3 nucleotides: TGTGCCAGCAGCCCAGGACAGGGGCCCACCGGGGAGCTGTTTTTT.

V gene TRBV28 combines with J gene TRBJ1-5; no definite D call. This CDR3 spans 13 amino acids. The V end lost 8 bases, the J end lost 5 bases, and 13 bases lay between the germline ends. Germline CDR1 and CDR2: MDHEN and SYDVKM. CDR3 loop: CASHGPQYQPQHF. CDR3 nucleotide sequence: TGTGCCAGCCATGGACCGCAGTATCAGCCCCAGCATTTT.

The chain's CDR3 is CASSIAGTNYGYTF. The CDR3, as DNA: TGTGCCAGTAGTATAGCGGGGACCAACTATGGCTACACCTTC. The chain is built from TRBV19 and TRBJ1-2, with a weak D call TRBD1 (5 bases). The CDR3 covers 14 residues. V gave up 1 base and J gave up 2 bases, with 8 bases separating them. Per the germline V gene, CDR1 is LNHDA and CDR2 is SQIVND (reference sequence).

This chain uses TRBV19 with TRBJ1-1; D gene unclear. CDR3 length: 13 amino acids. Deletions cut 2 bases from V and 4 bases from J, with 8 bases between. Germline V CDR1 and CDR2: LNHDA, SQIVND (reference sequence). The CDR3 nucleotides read TGTGCCAGTAGTATAAACGAGGGCACTGAAGCTTTCTTT. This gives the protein CASSINEGTEAFF.

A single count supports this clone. The CDR3 here is CATGEGAGNTIYF. The CDR3 coding sequence is TGTGCCACCGGGGAGGGGGCTGGAAACACCATATATTTT. V and J are TRBV6-1 and TRBJ1-3; TRBD1 might be the D (6 bases). CDR1 and CDR2 (germline): MNHNS, SASEGT. CDR3 length: 13 residues. The V gene lost 10 bases and the J gene lost 2 bases, with 12 bases spanning the gap.

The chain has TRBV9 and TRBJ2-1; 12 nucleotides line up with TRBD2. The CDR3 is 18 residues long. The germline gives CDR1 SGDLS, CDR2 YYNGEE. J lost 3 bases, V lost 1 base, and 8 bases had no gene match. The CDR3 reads CASSVSSGGVIGYNEQFF. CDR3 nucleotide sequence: TGTGCCAGCAGCGTATCTAGCGGGGGGGTTATAGGCTACAATGAGCAGTTCTTC. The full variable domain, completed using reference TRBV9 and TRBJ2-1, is DSGVTQTPKHLITATGQRVTLRCSPRSGDLSVYWYQQSLDQGLQFLIQYYNGEERAKGNILERFSAQQFPDLHSELNLSSLELGDSALYFCASSVSSGGVIGYNEQFFGPGTRLTVL.

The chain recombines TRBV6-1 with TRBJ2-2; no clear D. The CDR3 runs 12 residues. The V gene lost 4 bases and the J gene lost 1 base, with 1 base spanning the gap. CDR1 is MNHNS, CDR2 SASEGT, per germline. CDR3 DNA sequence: TGTGCCAGCAGTGTGAACACCGGGGAGCTGTTTTTT. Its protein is CASSVNTGELFF.

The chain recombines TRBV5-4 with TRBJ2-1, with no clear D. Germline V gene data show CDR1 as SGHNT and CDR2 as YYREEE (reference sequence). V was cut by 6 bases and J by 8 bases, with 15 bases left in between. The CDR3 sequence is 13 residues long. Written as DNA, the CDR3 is TGTGCCAGCACCAAAACCACCAGCGATGAGCAGTTCTTC. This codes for CASTKTTSDEQFF.

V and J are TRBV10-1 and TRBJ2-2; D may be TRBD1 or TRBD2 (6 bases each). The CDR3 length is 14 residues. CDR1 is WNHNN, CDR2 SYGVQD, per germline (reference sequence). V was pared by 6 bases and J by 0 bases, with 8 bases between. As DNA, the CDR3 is TGCGCCAGCAGGGAGGGGGCGAACACCGGGGAGCTGTTTTTT. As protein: CASREGANTGELFF.

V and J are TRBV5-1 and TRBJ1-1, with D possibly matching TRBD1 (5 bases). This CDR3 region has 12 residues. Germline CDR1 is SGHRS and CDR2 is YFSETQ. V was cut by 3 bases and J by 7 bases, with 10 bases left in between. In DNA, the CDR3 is TGCGCCAGCAGCTACGACAGCTATGAAGCTTTCTTT. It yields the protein CASSYDSYEAFF.

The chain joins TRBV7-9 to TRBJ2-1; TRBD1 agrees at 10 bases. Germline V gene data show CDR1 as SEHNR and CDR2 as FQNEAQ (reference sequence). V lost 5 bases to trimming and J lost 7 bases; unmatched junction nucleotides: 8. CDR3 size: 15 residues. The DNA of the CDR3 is TGTGCCAGCAGCCAGACAGGGGGCCGTGAAAATGAGCAGTTCTTC. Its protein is CASSQTGGRENEQFF.

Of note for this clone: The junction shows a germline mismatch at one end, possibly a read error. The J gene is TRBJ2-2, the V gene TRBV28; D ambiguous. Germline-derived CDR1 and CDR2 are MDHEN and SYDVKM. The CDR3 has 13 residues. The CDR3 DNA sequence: TGTGCCAGCATTTTAGAAGTGGGCGGGGAGCTGTTTTTT. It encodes CASILEVGGELFF.

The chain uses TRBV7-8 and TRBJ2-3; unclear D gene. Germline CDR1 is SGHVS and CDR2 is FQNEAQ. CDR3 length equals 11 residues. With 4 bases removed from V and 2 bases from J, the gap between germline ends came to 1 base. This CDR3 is CASSSTDTQYF. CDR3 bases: TGTGCCAGCAGCTCCACAGATACGCAGTATTTT. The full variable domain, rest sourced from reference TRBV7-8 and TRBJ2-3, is GAGVSQSPRYKVAKRGQDVALRCDPISGHVSLFWYQQALGQGPEFLTYFQNEAQLDKSGLPSDRFFAERPEGSVSTLKIQRTQQEDSAVYLCASSSTDTQYFGPGTRLTVL.

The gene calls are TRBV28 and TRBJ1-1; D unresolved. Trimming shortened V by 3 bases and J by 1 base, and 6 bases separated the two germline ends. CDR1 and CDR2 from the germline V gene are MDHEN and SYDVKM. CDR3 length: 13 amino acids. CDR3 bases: TGTGCCAGCAGTTTTCGCTCGAACACTGAAGCTTTCTTT. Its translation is CASSFRSNTEAFF.

CDR3 loop: CASSLGDRADYEQYF. The CDR3 DNA follows: TGTGCCAGCAGCTTAGGGGACAGGGCGGACTACGAGCAGTACTTC. The V call is TRBV11-2, the J call TRBJ2-7; the match to TRBD1 covers 9 bases. The CDR3 consists of 15 residues. The germline V gene encodes CDR1 SGHAT and CDR2 FQNNGV. The J segment lost 3 bases and the V segment lost 1 base, leaving 4 bases of the junction unmatched.

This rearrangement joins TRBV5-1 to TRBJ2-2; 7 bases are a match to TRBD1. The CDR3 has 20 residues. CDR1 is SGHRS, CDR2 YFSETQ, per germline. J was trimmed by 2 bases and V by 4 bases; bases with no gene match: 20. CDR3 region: CASSTPDVAPGTVNTGELFF. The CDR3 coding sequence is TGCGCCAGCAGCACCCCTGATGTGGCCCCCGGGACAGTAAACACCGGGGAGCTGTTTTTT.

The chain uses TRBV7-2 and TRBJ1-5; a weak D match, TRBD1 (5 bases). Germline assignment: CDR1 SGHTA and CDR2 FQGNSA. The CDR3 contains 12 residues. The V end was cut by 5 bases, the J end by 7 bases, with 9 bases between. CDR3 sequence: CASSLGGQPQHF. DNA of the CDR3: TGTGCCAGCAGCCTGGGGGGGCAGCCCCAGCATTTT.

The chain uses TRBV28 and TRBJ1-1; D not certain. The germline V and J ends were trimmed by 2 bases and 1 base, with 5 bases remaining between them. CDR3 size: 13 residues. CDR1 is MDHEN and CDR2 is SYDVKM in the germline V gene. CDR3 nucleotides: TGTGCCAGCAGTTTAACTCCGAACACTGAAGCTTTCTTT. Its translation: CASSLTPNTEAFF.

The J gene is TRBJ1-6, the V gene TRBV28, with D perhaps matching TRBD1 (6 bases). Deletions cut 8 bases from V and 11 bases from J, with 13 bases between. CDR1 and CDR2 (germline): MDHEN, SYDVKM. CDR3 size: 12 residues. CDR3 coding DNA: TGTGCCAGCTCGAGGGGGTGGCCACCCCTCCACTTT. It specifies CASSRGWPPLHF.

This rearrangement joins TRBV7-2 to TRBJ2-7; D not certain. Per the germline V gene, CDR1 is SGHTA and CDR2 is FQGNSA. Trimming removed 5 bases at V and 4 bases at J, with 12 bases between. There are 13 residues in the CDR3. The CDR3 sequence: CASSRLLEYEQYF. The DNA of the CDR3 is TGTGCCAGCAGCCGACTGTTGGAATACGAGCAGTACTTC.

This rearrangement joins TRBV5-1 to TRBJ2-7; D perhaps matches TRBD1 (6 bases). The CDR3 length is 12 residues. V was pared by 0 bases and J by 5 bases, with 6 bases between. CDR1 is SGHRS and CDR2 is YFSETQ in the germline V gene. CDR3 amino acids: CASSLAGDEQYF. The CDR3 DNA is TGCGCCAGCAGCTTGGCAGGGGACGAGCAGTACTTC.

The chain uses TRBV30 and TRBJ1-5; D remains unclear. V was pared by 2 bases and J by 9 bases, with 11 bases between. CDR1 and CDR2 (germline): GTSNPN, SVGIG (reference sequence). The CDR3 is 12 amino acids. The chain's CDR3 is CAWSLGVGPQHF. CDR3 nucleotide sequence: TGTGCCTGGAGTTTGGGCGTCGGGCCCCAGCATTTT.

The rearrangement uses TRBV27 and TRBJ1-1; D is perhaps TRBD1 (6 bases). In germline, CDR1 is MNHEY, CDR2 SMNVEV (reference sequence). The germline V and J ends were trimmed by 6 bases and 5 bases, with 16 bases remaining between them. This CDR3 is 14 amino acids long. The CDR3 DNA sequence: TGTGCCAGCAGGGGCGGACAGTTAGGGACTGAAGCTTTCTTT. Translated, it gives CASRGGQLGTEAFF.

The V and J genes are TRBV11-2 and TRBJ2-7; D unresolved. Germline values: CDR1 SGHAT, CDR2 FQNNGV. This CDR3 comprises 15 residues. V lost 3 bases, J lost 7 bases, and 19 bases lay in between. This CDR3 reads CASSLGADPRMEQYF. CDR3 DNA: TGTGCCAGCAGCTTGGGCGCTGATCCTCGGATGGAGCAGTACTTC.

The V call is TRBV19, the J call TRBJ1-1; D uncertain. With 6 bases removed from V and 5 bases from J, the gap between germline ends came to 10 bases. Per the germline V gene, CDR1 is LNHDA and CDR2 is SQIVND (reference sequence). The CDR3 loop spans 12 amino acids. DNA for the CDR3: TGTGCCAGTAGCCCCTTCCGAACTGAAGCTTTCTTT. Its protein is CASSPFRTEAFF.